This T cell receptor (beta chain) was recorded in a study of regulatory T cells in long-lasting Graves disease. Ten or more counts support this clonotype. Its antigen is as yet unknown. As to time point: persistent/refractory GD, antithyroid drugs over 5 years with positive TRAb. Making the TCR library involved RNA that had been extracted from PBMCs. Nine-milliliter peripheral blood samples went into EDTA tubes. General study results and limits: Among the persistent patients, fewer than 3,500 public clonotypes were shared, more than the 850 to 1,000 shared among new patients.

Arm-PCR of CDR3 regions with iRepertoire HTBI primers generated TCR beta libraries. TCRdb re-called the multiplex PCR reads with MiXCR, one entry per CDR3 protein. The sample includes approximately 360,000 distinct CDR3 sequences, roughly 23% of them seen just once. V lost 6 bases and J lost 3; bases outside the gene matches: 11. CDR3 size: 15 residues. Germline assignment: CDR1 SNHLY and CDR2 FYNNEI. Sequences were derived from peripheral blood mononuclear cells (PBMCs), sampled when the disease was refractory, from a patient treated with antithyroid drugs. This sequence joins TRBV2 and TRBJ2-7; 7 nucleotides align to TRBD1. This TCR came from a woman aged 40 to 49 with Graves disease. The CDR3: CASRLGTAFYYEQYF. In nucleotides, the CDR3 is TGTGCCAGCAGGTTGGGGACAGCTTTTTACTACGAGCAGTACTTC.